The entry below describes one TCR beta chain. Antigen specificity is unknown. This table comes from immunoSEQ multiplex PCR, and its TCRdb copy is limited to in-frame clones, with some not included. The sample lists 60,000 to 85,000 clones; 94% were seen once. Germline lookup yields CDR1 SGDLS and CDR2 YYNGEE. This CDR3 contains 15 residues. The data belong to a study of OX40 agonist ivuxolimab in advanced cancers. Study-wide results and caveats: With doses of 0.1 to 3.0 mg/kg, CD4+ and CD8+ blood T cells had undergone clonal expansion by week 6. Expanded clones were, on average, more numerous among CD8+ T cells than CD4+.

Sampled blood was obtained at baseline, cycle 4 day 1, and cycle 7 day 1. This rearrangement joins TRBV9 to TRBJ2-5; TRBD1 agrees at 10 bases. The end of the DNA fits TRBJ2-7 better, so the J call may be wrong. The receptor was derived from an adult with an advanced solid tumor such as melanoma, head and neck, liver or kidney cancer. The sequencing used CD4+ or CD8+ T cells sorted from blood, collected in a trial of the OX40 agonist ivuxolimab. In DNA, the CDR3 is TGTGCCAGCAGCGGAGAGGACAGGGGGTCCTACGAGCAGTACTTC. Amino acid sequence: CASSGEDRGSYEQYF.